One sample yielded the 18 T cell receptor beta chains listed below, sequenced in a study of identical twins. TCRdb reanalysed the 5' RACE reads using MiXCR and keeps one entry per CDR3 protein. The data hold about 500,000 distinct CDR3 sequences, with roughly an eighth observed a single time. These same data were also listed under a study on yellow fever vaccine responses in identical twins.

The source material was CD4+ T cells sorted from blood. These receptors all come from a woman aged 18-29 years in good health.

This clonotype was seen more than once but under ten times. The gene calls are TRBV4-2 and TRBJ2-6; unclear D gene. There are 18 residues in the CDR3. Looked up from germline, CDR1 is LGHNA and CDR2 is YNFKEQ. V was pared by 8 bases and J by 0 bases, with 20 bases between. For the CDR3, the DNA is TGTGCCAGCGGAAATGAGAACCTTTGGGTCTCTGGGGCCAACGTCCTGACTTTC. Its protein product is CASGNENLWVSGANVLTF.

The chain uses TRBV28 and TRBJ2-1; 7 nucleotides line up with TRBD1. The ends lost 5 bases at V and 6 bases at J; junction bases unmatched: 13. The CDR3 sequence is 16 residues long. Germline V gene lookup returns CDR1 MDHEN and CDR2 SYDVKM. CDR3 coding DNA: TGTGCCAGCAGTCGGCCGACAGGGCTAAGGGGCAATGAGCAGTTCTTC. Its translation is CASSRPTGLRGNEQFF.

This clonotype was seen a handful of times. The V and J genes are TRBV2 and TRBJ1-1; D is uncertain. Germline CDR1 is SNHLY and CDR2 is FYNNEI. The CDR3 runs to 13 residues. V shed 4 bases and J shed 5 bases, with 11 bases lying between them. The CDR3 loop is CASSVIEGTEAFF. DNA for the CDR3: TGTGCCAGCAGTGTGATTGAAGGGACTGAAGCTTTCTTT. The full variable domain, in which reference TRBV2 and TRBJ1-1 provide the parts outside the CDR3, is EPEVTQTPSHQVTQMGQEVILRCVPISNHLYFYWYRQILGQKVEFLVSFYNNEISEKSEIFDDQFSVERPDGSNFTLKIRSTKLEDSAMYFCASSVIEGTEAFFGQGTRLTVV.

The J gene is TRBJ2-5, the V gene TRBV29-1, with no clear D. CDR1 is SQVTM and CDR2 is ANQGSEA in the germline V gene. Trimming shortened V by 6 bases and J by 3 bases, and 11 bases separated the two germline ends. The CDR3 has 12 residues. DNA of the CDR3: TGCAGCGTCCTTTGGCGGAAAGAGACCCAGTACTTC. Protein product: CSVLWRKETQYF.

In this sample, this clonotype turned up a few times. This sequence joins TRBV6-5 and TRBJ1-2, with D perhaps matching TRBD1 (5 bases). The CDR3 has 14 amino acids. Germline V gene sequence: CDR1 MNHEY, CDR2 SVGAGI. V lost 4 bases and J 7 bases, leaving 16 bases between the germline ends. DNA of the CDR3: TGTGCCAGCAGTTGGGGGGGGGTCCCTACTGGCTACACCTTC. Encoded protein: CASSWGGVPTGYTF.

This clonotype was seen many times. CDR3 coding DNA: TGCGCCAGCAGCTTAGCCGGGACAGGGAACACTGAAGCTTTCTTT. It is translated as CASSLAGTGNTEAFF. V usage is TRBV5-1 and J usage is TRBJ1-1, with TRBD1 matching over 8 bases. This CDR3 comprises 15 residues. Germline CDR1 reads SGHRS; CDR2 reads YFSETQ. V gave up 2 bases and J gave up 1 base; unmatched junction bases: 4.

This clonotype was seen only a few times. The chain recombines TRBV28 with TRBJ2-3; 14 bases line up with TRBD2. The V gene end was trimmed by 5 bases and the J gene end by 4 bases; junction bases not matched to a gene: 5. In germline, CDR1 is MDHEN, CDR2 SYDVKM. This CDR3 is built from 16 residues. In nucleotides, the CDR3 is TGTGCCAGCAGTACTGGGACTAGCGGGAGCCCAGATACGCAGTATTTT. Translation gives CASSTGTSGSPDTQYF.

There are a few counts of this clonotype. The chain carries TRBV4-1 and TRBJ2-2; TRBD2 might be the D (5 bases). Germline V lookup: CDR1 MGHRA, CDR2 YSYEKL. Trimming pared 0 bases from V and 6 bases from J, leaving 17 bases between. The CDR3 runs 17 residues. In nucleotides, the CDR3 is TGCGCCAGCAGCCAAGATCCGGGGTCCCACATCCCCGGGGAGCTGTTTTTT. Amino acids: CASSQDPGSHIPGELFF.

The rearrangement links TRBV20-1 to TRBJ2-3, with D possibly TRBD2 on 7 matching bases. The CDR3 covers 15 residues. V lost 3 bases, J lost 0 bases, and 13 bases lay in between. CDR1 is DFQATT, CDR2 SNEGSKA, per germline (reference sequence). For the CDR3, the DNA is TGCAGTGCTAGGGGGGCTAGCGGCAGCACAGATACGCAGTATTTT. Translation gives CSARGASGSTDTQYF.

This clonotype was recorded many times. The rearrangement joins TRBV5-1 to TRBJ1-1; 7 nucleotides align to TRBD1. Germline V gene lookup returns CDR1 SGHRS and CDR2 YFSETQ. The J segment lost 7 bases and the V segment lost 4 bases, leaving 4 bases of the junction unmatched. The CDR3 has 12 residues. CDR3 loop: CASSQGVNEAFF. DNA of the CDR3: TGCGCCAGCAGCCAGGGGGTAAATGAAGCTTTCTTT.

The CDR3 loop is CATSALDREIEAFF. The CDR3 nucleotides are TGTGCCACCAGCGCGTTGGACCGGGAGATTGAAGCTTTCTTT. The V call is TRBV15, the J call TRBJ1-1; D is unresolved. The V and J ends lost 5 bases and 7 bases respectively, with 17 bases between them. CDR1 and CDR2 from the germline V gene are LNHNV and YYDKDF (reference sequence). The CDR3 covers 14 residues.

This clonotype was recorded many times. The chain links TRBV11-2 to TRBJ2-7; 10 bases map to TRBD2. The CDR3 has 18 residues. J was trimmed by 0 bases and V by 5 bases; bases with no gene match: 13. Germline V CDR1 and CDR2: SGHAT, FQNNGV. CDR3 nucleotides: TGTGCCAGCAGCCGAGACTTTAGCGGGGGGTTTAGCTCCTACGAGCAGTACTTC. The encoded protein is CASSRDFSGGFSSYEQYF.

This clonotype has just a few counts. The chain recombines TRBV20-1 with TRBJ2-7; the match to TRBD1 covers 8 bases. V lost 6 bases, J lost 2 bases, and 3 bases stayed unmatched. The CDR3 length is 12 residues. Germline V CDR1 and CDR2: DFQATT, SNEGSKA (reference sequence). CDR3: CSALQGAYEQYF. The CDR3 DNA reads as TGCAGTGCCTTACAGGGGGCCTACGAGCAGTACTTC.

The CDR3 coding sequence is TGCGCCAGCAGCTCCATGAGTTTGGACACCGGGGAGCTGTTTTTT. Its protein is CASSSMSLDTGELFF. This chain connects TRBV5-1 to TRBJ2-2; D is uncertain. V dropped 3 bases and J dropped 3 bases, with 12 bases sitting between them. CDR1 and CDR2 from the germline V gene are SGHRS and YFSETQ. This CDR3 contains 15 residues.

The chain uses TRBV29-1 and TRBJ1-1; TRBD1 matches 7 bases. Losses at the gene ends were 5 bases for V and 1 base for J; bases not matched to a gene: 4. CDR3 length equals 13 residues. Germline CDR1 is SQVTM and CDR2 is ANQGSEA. Here the CDR3 reads CSVMGQKNTEAFF. CDR3 in DNA: TGCAGCGTTATGGGACAGAAGAACACTGAAGCTTTCTTT.

The genes are TRBV11-3 and TRBJ2-3; 8 nucleotides match TRBD1. The CDR3 sequence is 17 residues long. CDR1 and CDR2 from the germline V gene are SGHNT and YENEEA. Trimming took 11 bases from V and 3 from J; bases not matched to a gene: 19. The CDR3 loop reads CAFSLFSRGRTTDTQYF. The CDR3 nucleotides read TGTGCCTTCAGTTTATTCAGCAGGGGGCGAACTACAGATACGCAGTATTTT.

This clonotype was seen a handful of times. The junction departs from the called germline gene at one end, perhaps through a read error. The CDR3 nucleotides are TGTGCTAGCAGCTTAGGGACCCCTACTAGCGGGATTTTCCAAGAGACCCAGTACTTC. This translates into CASSLGTPTSGIFQETQYF. V and J are TRBV7-7 and TRBJ2-5, with TRBD2 matching over 10 bases. Germline V gives CDR1 SSHAT, CDR2 FNYEAQ (reference sequence). CDR3 length equals 19 residues.

CDR3 in amino acids: CASSVRGFGTEAFF. Written as DNA, the CDR3 is TGCGCCAGCAGCGTCAGGGGTTTCGGAACTGAAGCTTTCTTT. The chain links TRBV10-2 to TRBJ1-1; a possible D gene is TRBD1 (6 bases). Looked up from germline, CDR1 is WSHSY and CDR2 is SAAADI. CDR3 length equals 14 residues. Trimming removed 6 bases at V and 5 bases at J, with 16 bases between.